What follows is one T cell receptor beta chain and its context. The antigen is undetermined. This CDR3 is 16 amino acids long. V was pared by 7 bases and J by 1 base, with 20 bases between. Germline CDR1 and CDR2: MGHRA and YSYEKL. These data come from a study of cytomegalovirus exposure and HLA in healthy donors. General study findings and limits: Several of the most significant clusters were apparently associated with common viral pathogens in a later analysis. The study recorded 160 or so TCR beta chains that were cytomegalovirus-associated.

The PCR employed 60 Vbeta primers together with 13 Jbeta primers. Profiled with immunoSEQ multiplex PCR; TCRdb holds only in-frame clones, not every one. The table lists 150,000 to 170,000 clones, 70% to 80% of them singletons. The TCR sequence derives from a woman in her 40s in good health and CMV-seronegative. The chain employs TRBV4-1 and TRBJ2-7; perhaps TRBD2 as D (6 bases). Source material: PBMCs. The CDR3: CASTRTIREWSYEQYF. The CDR3 nucleotides are TGCGCCAGCACCCGTACTATTCGGGAGTGGTCCTACGAGCAGTACTTC.